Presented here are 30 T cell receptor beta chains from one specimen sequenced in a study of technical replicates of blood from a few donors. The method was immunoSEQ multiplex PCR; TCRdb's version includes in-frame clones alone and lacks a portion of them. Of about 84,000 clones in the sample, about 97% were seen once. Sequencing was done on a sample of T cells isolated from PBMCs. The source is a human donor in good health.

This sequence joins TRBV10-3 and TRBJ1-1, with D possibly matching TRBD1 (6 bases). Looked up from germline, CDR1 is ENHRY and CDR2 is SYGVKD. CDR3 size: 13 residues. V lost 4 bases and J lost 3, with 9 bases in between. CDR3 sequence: CAISGSGDTEAFF. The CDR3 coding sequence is TGTGCCATCAGTGGATCAGGGGACACTGAAGCTTTCTTT.

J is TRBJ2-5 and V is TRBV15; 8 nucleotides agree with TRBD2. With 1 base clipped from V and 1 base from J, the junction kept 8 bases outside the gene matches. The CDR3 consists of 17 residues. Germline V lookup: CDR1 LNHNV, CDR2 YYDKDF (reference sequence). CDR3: CATSRGPPAGGQETQYF. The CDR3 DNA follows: TGTGCCACCAGCAGAGGTCCGCCTGCGGGGGGCCAAGAGACCCAGTACTTC.

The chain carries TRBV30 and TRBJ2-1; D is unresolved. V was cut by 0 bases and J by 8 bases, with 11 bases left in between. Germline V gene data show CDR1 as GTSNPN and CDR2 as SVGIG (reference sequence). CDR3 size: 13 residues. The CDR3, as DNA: TGTGCCTGGAGTGTCGGTACCCCGGATGAGCAGTTCTTC. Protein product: CAWSVGTPDEQFF.

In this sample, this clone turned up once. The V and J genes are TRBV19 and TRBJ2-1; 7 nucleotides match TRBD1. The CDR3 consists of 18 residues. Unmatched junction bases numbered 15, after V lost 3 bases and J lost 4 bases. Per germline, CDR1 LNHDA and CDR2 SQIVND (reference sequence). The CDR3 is CASSMRRQDRGPYNEQFF. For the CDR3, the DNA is TGTGCCAGTAGTATGAGAAGGCAGGATAGGGGGCCTTACAATGAGCAGTTCTTC.

The DNA for the CDR3 is TGTGCCAGCTCACCCGGGTTGGACACAAACTATGGCTACACCTTC. Protein: CASSPGLDTNYGYTF. This chain links TRBV18 with TRBJ1-2; possibly TRBD1 for D (5 bases). The V gene's germline CDR1 is KGHSH and CDR2 LQKENI. CDR3 length equals 15 residues. Deletions cut 3 bases from V and 2 bases from J, with 13 bases between. Filled out from reference TRBV18 and TRBJ1-2, the complete variable domain reads NAGVMQNPRHLVRRRGQEARLRCSPMKGHSHVYWYRQLPEEGLKFMVYLQKENIIDESGMPKERFSAEFPKEGPSILRIQQVVRGDSAAYFCASSPGLDTNYGYTFGSGTRLTVV.

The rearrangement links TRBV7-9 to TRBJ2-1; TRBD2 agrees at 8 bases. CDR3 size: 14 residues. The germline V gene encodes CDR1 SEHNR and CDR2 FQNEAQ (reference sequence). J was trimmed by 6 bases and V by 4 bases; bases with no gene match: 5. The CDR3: CASSSRGASNEQFF. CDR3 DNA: TGTGCCAGCAGCTCGCGGGGGGCCAGCAATGAGCAGTTCTTC.

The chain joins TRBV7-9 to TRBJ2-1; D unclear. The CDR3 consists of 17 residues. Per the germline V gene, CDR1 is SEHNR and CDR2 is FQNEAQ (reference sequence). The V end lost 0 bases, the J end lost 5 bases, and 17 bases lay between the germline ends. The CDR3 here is CASSLANKRIPDNEQFF. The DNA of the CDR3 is TGTGCCAGCAGCTTAGCGAACAAGCGAATTCCTGACAATGAGCAGTTCTTC.

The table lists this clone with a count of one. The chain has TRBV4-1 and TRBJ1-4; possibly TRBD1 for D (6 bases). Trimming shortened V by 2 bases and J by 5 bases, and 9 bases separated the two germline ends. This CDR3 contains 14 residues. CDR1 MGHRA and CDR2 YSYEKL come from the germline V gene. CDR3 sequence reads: CASSQRQENEKLFF. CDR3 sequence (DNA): TGCGCCAGCAGCCAACGACAGGAAAATGAAAAACTGTTTTTT.

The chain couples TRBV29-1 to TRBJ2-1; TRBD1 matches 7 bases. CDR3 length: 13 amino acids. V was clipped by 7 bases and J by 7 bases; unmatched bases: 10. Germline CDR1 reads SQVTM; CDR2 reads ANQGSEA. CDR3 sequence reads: CSASDRVANEQFF. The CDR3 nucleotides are TGCAGCGCCTCCGACAGGGTAGCAAATGAGCAGTTCTTC.

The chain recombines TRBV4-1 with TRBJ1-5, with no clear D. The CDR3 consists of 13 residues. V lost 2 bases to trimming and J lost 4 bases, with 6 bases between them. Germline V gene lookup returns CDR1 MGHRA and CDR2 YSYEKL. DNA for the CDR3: TGCGCCAGCAGCCAACCTCTTAATCAGCCCCAGCATTTT. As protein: CASSQPLNQPQHF.

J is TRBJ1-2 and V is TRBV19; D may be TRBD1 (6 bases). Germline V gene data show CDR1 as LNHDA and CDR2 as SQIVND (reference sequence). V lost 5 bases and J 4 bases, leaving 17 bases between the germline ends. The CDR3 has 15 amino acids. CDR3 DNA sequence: TGTGCCAGTAGTGGACGCTCCGGGACACTCTATGGCTACACCTTC. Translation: CASSGRSGTLYGYTF.

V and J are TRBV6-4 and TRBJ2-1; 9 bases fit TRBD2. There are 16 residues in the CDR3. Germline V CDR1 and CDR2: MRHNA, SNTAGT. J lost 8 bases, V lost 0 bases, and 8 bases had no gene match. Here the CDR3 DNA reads TGTGCCAGCAGTGACTCGATCGCTAGCGGGATCGATGAGCAGTTCTTC. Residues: CASSDSIASGIDEQFF.

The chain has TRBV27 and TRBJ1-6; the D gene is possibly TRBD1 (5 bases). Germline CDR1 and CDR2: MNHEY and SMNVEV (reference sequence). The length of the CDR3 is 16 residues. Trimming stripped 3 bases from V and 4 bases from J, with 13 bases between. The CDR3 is CASSFGAGLYNSPLHF. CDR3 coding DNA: TGTGCCAGCAGTTTTGGTGCGGGACTTTATAATTCACCCCTCCACTTT.

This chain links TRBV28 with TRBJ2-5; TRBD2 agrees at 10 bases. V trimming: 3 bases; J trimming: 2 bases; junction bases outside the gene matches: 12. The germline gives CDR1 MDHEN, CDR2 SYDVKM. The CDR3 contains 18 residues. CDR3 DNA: TGTGCCAGCAGTTTCCCAACCCTTCATAGCGGGGGGCAAGAGACCCAGTACTTC. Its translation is CASSFPTLHSGGQETQYF. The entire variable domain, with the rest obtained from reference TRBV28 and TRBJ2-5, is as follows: DVKVTQSSRYLVKRTGEKVFLECVQDMDHENMFWYRQDPGLGLRLIYFSYDVKMKEKGDIPEGYSVSREKKERFSLILESASTNQTSMYLCASSFPTLHSGGQETQYFGPGTRLLVL.

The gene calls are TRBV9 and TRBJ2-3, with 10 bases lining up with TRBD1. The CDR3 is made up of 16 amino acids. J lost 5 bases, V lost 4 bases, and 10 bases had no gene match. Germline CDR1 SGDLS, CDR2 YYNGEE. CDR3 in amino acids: CASSHDNGQGEDTQYF. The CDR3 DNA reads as TGTGCCAGCAGCCACGACAACGGACAGGGGGAAGATACGCAGTATTTT.

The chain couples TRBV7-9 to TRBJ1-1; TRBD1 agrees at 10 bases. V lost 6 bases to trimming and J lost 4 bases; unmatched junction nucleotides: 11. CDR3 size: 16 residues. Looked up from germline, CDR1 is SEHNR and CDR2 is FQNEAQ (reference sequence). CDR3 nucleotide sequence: TGTGCCAGCAGATCCGGGACAGGGGCCCTTGGCACTGAAGCTTTCTTT. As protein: CASRSGTGALGTEAFF.

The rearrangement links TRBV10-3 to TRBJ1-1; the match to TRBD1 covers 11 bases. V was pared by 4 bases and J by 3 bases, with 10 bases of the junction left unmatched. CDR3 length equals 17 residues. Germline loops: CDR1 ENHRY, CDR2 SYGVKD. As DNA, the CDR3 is TGTGCCATCAGTGTTTCGCTTTGGACAGGGGGCCACACTGAAGCTTTCTTT. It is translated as CAISVSLWTGGHTEAFF.

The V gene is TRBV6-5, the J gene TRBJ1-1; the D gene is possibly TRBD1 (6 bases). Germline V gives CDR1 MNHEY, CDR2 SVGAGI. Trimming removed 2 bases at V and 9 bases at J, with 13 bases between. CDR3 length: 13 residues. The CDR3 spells CASSYGPGVQAFF. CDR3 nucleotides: TGTGCCAGCAGTTACGGGCCAGGGGTCCAAGCTTTCTTT.

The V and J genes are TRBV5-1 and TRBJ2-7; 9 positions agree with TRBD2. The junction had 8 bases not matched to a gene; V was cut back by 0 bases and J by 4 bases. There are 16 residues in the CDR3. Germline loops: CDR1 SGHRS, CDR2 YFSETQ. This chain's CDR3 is CASSLGPSGEGYEQYF. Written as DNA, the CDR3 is TGCGCCAGCAGCTTGGGCCCTAGCGGGGAGGGGTACGAGCAGTACTTC.

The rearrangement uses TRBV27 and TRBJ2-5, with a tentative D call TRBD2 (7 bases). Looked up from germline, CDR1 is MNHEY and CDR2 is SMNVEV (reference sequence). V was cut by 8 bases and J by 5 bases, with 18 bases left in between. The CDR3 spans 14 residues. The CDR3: CASREVGRGETQYF. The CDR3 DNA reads TGTGCCAGCCGAGAGGTGGGGAGGGGGGAGACCCAGTACTTC.

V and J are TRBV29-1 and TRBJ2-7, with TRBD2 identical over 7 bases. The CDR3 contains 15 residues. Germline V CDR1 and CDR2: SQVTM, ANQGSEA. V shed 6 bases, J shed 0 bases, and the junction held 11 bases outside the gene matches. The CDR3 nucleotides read TGCAGCGTCCGAGATATGGGGGGGAGCTCCTACGAGCAGTACTTC. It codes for CSVRDMGGSSYEQYF.

CDR3 bases: TGTGCCAGCAGTTTAGTATCAGGCCCCAATCAGCCCCAGCATTTT. Its translation: CASSLVSGPNQPQHF. The rearrangement joins TRBV28 to TRBJ1-5, with no clear D. The CDR3 extends over 15 amino acids. From germline, CDR1 is MDHEN and CDR2 SYDVKM. Trimming removed 2 bases from V and 3 bases from J, with 11 bases in between.

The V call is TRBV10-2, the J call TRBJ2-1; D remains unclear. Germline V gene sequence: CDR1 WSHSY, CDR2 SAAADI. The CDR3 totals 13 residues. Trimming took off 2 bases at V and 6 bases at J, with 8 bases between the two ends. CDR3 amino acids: CASSETSGNEQFF. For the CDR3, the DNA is TGCGCCAGCAGTGAGACCAGTGGCAATGAGCAGTTCTTC.

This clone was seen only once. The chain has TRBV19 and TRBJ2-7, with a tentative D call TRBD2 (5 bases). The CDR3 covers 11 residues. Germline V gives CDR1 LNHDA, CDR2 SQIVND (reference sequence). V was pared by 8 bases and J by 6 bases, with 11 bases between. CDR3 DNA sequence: TGTGCCAGTGGGAGTGGGTCCGAGCAGTACTTC. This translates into CASGSGSEQYF. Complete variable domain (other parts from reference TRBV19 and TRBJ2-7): DGGITQSPKYLFRKEGQNVTLSCEQNLNHDAMYWYRQDPGQGLRLIYYSQIVNDFQKGDIAEGYSVSREKKESFPLTVTSAQKNPTAFYLCASGSGSEQYFGPGTRLTVT.

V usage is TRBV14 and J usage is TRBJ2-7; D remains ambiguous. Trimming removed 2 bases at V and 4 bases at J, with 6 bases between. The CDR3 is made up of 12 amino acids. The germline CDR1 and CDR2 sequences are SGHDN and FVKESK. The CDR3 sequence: CASSQTRYEQYF. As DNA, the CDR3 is TGTGCCAGCAGCCAAACACGTTACGAGCAGTACTTC.

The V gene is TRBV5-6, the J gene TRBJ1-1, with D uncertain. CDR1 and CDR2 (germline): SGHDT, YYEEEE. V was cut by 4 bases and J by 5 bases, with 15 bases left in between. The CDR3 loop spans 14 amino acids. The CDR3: CASSPEFVLTEAFF. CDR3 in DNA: TGTGCCAGCAGCCCCGAGTTCGTCCTGACTGAAGCTTTCTTT. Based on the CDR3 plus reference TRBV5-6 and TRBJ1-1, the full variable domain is DAGVTQSPTHLIKTRGQQVTLRCSPKSGHDTVSWYQQALGQGPQFIFQYYEEEERQRGNFPDRFSGHQFPNYSSELNVNALLLGDSALYLCASSPEFVLTEAFFGQGTRLTVV.

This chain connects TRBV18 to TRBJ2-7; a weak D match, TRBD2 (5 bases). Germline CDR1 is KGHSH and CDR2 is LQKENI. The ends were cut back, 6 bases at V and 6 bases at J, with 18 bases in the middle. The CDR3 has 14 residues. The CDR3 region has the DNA TGTGCCAGCTCTCTACTCGGGGATGCCGGCGAGCAGTACTTC. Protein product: CASSLLGDAGEQYF.

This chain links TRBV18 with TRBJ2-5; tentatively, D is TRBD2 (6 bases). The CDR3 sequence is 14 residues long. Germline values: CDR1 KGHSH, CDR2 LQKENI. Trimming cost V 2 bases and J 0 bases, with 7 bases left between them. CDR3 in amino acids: CASSPGGNQETQYF. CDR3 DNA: TGTGCCAGCTCACCAGGGGGGAACCAAGAGACCCAGTACTTC.

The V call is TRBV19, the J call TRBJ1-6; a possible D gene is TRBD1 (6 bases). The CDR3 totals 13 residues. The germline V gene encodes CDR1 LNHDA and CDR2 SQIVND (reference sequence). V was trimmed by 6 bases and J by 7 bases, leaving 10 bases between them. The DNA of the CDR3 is TGTGCCAGTAGCGACAGGACGAATTCACCCCTCCACTTT. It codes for CASSDRTNSPLHF.

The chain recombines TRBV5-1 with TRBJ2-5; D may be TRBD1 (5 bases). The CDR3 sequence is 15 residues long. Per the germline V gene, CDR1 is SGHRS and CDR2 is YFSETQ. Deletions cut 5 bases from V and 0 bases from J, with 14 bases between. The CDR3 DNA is TGCGCCAGCAGTGCACAACAGGATTACCAAGAGACCCAGTACTTC. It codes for CASSAQQDYQETQYF.